Here is one T cell receptor (beta chain) with its context. This clonotype occurred a few times. Its antigen remains undetermined. No much larger clonotype is one base removed from it; base qualities were not supplied. The germline V gene encodes CDR1 SGHAT and CDR2 FQNNGV. Trimming takes 5 bases from V and 1 base from J, and the germline ends sit 17 bases apart. The cysteine opens and the phenylalanine closes a CDR3 of 16 amino acids. The read is trimmed to its CDR3 DNA, 48 bases read in frame from base 1. These data originate in a study of spatial heterogeneity in lung cancer (dated by TCRdb to the late 2010s). Some background on the complete study: Samples were obtained from approximately 70 patients with early-stage, untreated non-small cell lung cancer from the lung TRACERx cohort. Beta-chain transcripts were consistently detected in greater numbers than alpha-chain transcripts, which likely reflected higher beta-chain transcript abundance. Follow-up PBMC samples were sequenced whenever available, with the median time to follow-up being approximately two years after resection. The study quantitatively compared TCR alpha and beta repertoires across multiple tumor regions, matched nontumor lung and blood in non-small cell lung cancer. Both alpha and beta chains were TCR-sequenced in samples taken at surgery, namely 220 tumor regions, approximately 66 matched nontumor lung samples and approximately 58 PBMC samples. TCR repertoire features were related to nonsynonymous mutation counts determined by whole-exome sequencing of tumor tissue. In the raw uncorrected reads, each unique combination of TCR and UMI appeared more than ten times on average.

Study-wide conclusions, independent of this receptor: Comparisons of baseline and follow-up blood repertoires included only 14 to 15 patients. Additional single-cell paired TCR alpha and beta sequencing was considered necessary to confirm, at a functional level, the hypothesis that regional TCRs recognize regional mutations. Ubiquitous expanded tumor TCRs were found in blood more often at tumor resection than at routine follow-up.

According to the study, the label for this sample's time point signals: blood at routine non-recurrence follow-up after resection. Without any cell sorting, TCR sequencing was performed on whole RNA extracted either from tumor and nontumor lung tissue or from cryopreserved PBMC samples. Only patients with enough RNA available from two or more tumor regions were chosen for TCR sequencing. The method was 5' RACE. Sequencing used a NextSeq 500. The TCR library protocol attached a unique molecular identifier to each TCR cDNA molecule to allow correction of PCR and sequencing errors. Per the authors' processing: Decombinator tools were used for TCR identification, UMI-based error correction and CDR3 extraction. Expanded TCRs were defined as those above a frequency of 2 per 1,000, corresponding to the top 1% of the tumor frequency distribution. Renyi diversity was calculated using the R vegan package after each repertoire was subsampled 100 times to 5,000 TCRs. CDR3 similarity networks were constructed using string-kernel similarity of amino acid triplets, with links drawn between CDR3s whose pairwise similarity was above 0.82. TCRdb reran the public reads through fastp at Q25 and MiXCR, keeping productive beta chains. Each entry is one CDR3 protein sequence, shown with its most common DNA and genes. The V and J calls were not made by the authors but by TCRdb's processing. The sample table shows 25,000 or so distinct CDR3 sequences, and over 5% are seen once. The top ten clonotypes cover 24% of the sample.

This chain joins TRBV11-2 to TRBJ1-1, with the D segment identity uncertain. The sample in question was PBMCs, obtained at follow-up. The source of this sequence is a female donor with early-stage non-small cell lung cancer. The bases read TGTGCCAGCAGCGCAAAGGAGTGGCGAGAGAACACTGAAGCTTTCTTT. Its protein product is CASSAKEWRENTEAFF.